Listed here are 3 T cell receptor beta chains from one sample, sequenced in a study of blood T cell repertoires in COVID-19 (dated by TCRdb to 2019 to 2021). Library generation was performed with the immunoSEQ multiplex PCR assay. Not all clones reach the TCRdb copy of this immuneACCESS table, which keeps in-frame sequences only. Checked studies attribute under half of the gap to unresolved V genes and leave the rest unexplained. This sample holds 350,000 or so clones; 85% to 90% were observed only once. The top ten constitute approximately 1% of the sample. The sample taken for sequencing was PBMCs or T cells enriched from blood (not recorded which). All receptors derive from a woman between 25 and 40 years old who had been exposed to COVID-19.

This clone was seen just once. V and J are TRBV2 and TRBJ2-7; 10 bases are a match to TRBD2. The CDR3 runs to 14 residues. The germline CDR1 and CDR2 sequences are SNHLY and FYNNEI. V lost 3 bases to trimming and J lost 3 bases; unmatched junction nucleotides: 2. CDR3 in DNA: TGTGCCAGCAGTGACTGGACTAGCGGCTACGAGCAGTACTTC. As protein: CASSDWTSGYEQYF.

The chain combines TRBV10-2 with TRBJ2-7; TRBD1 matches at 10 bases. The CDR3 is 14 amino acids. Germline CDR1 WSHSY, CDR2 SAAADI. The trim removed 8 bases at V and 6 bases at J, leaving 10 bases unmatched. In nucleotides, the CDR3 is TGCGCCAGCGGACTAGTAGGGGACAGGGGCGAGCAGTACTTC. Translated: CASGLVGDRGEQYF.

CDR3 region: CASSEKGPYGYTF. CDR3 sequence (DNA): TGTGCCAGCAGTGAAAAGGGGCCCTATGGCTACACCTTC. The gene calls are TRBV6-1 and TRBJ1-2; the D gene is possibly TRBD1 (5 bases). Germline lookup yields CDR1 MNHNS and CDR2 SASEGT. The CDR3 length is 13 residues. Trimming removed 2 bases at V and 4 bases at J, with 8 bases between.